These 24 T cell receptor beta chains were all obtained from the same sample, sequenced in a study of T cell responses to AZD1222 COVID-19 vaccine. TCRdb's table, derived via immunoSEQ multiplex PCR, lists solely in-frame clones and lacks some. The sample includes 55,000 to 80,000 clones, roughly 80% of them seen just once. The sequenced sample was peripheral blood, obtained on day 0 of AZD1222 vaccination. These receptor sequences come from an adult in good health.

The J gene is TRBJ2-2, the V gene TRBV7-6; D is uncertain. V gave up 0 bases and J gave up 1 base, with 9 bases separating them. From germline, CDR1 is SGHVS and CDR2 FNYEAQ. CDR3 size: 16 residues. The CDR3 DNA reads TGTGCCAGCAGCTTAGCTCCCCGATGGAACACCGGGGAGCTGTTTTTT. Protein product: CASSLAPRWNTGELFF.

The rearrangement uses TRBV28 and TRBJ1-1; tentative D call: TRBD1 (5 bases). Trimming pared 3 bases from V and 6 bases from J, leaving 11 bases between. This CDR3 has 13 residues. Germline CDR1 reads MDHEN; CDR2 reads SYDVKM. The DNA of the CDR3 is TGTGCCAGCAGTTTGGCAGGGTCTTCTGAAGCTTTCTTT. Protein sequence: CASSLAGSSEAFF.

V gene TRBV28 combines with J gene TRBJ2-5; D is unclear. Per the germline V gene, CDR1 is MDHEN and CDR2 is SYDVKM. Trimming stripped 7 bases from V and 1 base from J, with 13 bases between. The CDR3 contains 14 residues. The CDR3 region has the DNA TGTGCCAGCACCATCGCCGGCAGCCAAGAGACCCAGTACTTC. Translated, it gives CASTIAGSQETQYF.

This chain joins TRBV6-5 and TRBJ2-5; the D gene is possibly TRBD2 (6 bases). Trimming took 5 bases from V and 5 from J, leaving 12 bases between them. Germline CDR1 MNHEY, CDR2 SVGAGI. This CDR3 comprises 13 residues. The CDR3 nucleotides are TGTGCCAGCAGTCCCGGAGGGGTGGAGACCCAGTACTTC. Translation gives CASSPGGVETQYF.

CDR3 sequence (DNA): TGTGCCAGCAGGACTACGGGACAGACTATGGGCTACACCTTC. This translates into CASRTTGQTMGYTF. The chain joins TRBV9 to TRBJ1-2; 7 nucleotides match TRBD1. The CDR3 is made up of 14 amino acids. CDR1 is SGDLS and CDR2 is YYNGEE in the germline V gene. The V gene end was trimmed by 5 bases and the J gene end by 8 bases; junction bases not matched to a gene: 12.

The V and J genes are TRBV7-9 and TRBJ1-1, with unresolved D. This CDR3 has 13 amino acids. Germline CDR1 and CDR2: SEHNR and FQNEAQ (reference sequence). V was trimmed by 10 bases and J by 3 bases, leaving 15 bases between them. CDR3 bases: TGTGCCACCCCCCAGTCACCGGACACTGAAGCTTTCTTT. It is translated as CATPQSPDTEAFF.

The rearrangement joins TRBV18 to TRBJ1-5; no firm D call. Germline V gives CDR1 KGHSH, CDR2 LQKENI. The CDR3 length is 13 residues. Trimming shortened V by 3 bases and J by 5 bases, and 8 bases separated the two germline ends. This chain's CDR3 is CASSPETHQPQHF. In DNA form, the CDR3 reads TGTGCCAGCTCACCGGAGACCCATCAGCCCCAGCATTTT.

J is TRBJ1-1 and V is TRBV12-3 or TRBV12-4; no firm D call. The V and J ends lost 3 bases and 1 base respectively, with 6 bases between them. The CDR3 runs 13 residues. The DNA of the CDR3 is TGTGCCAGCAGTTTTAGCAGGAACACTGAAGCTTTCTTT. Its protein is CASSFSRNTEAFF.

This rearrangement joins TRBV30 to TRBJ2-5; 7 bases fit TRBD1. The CDR3 sequence is 14 residues long. V was clipped by 0 bases and J by 5 bases; unmatched bases: 6. CDR1 and CDR2 (germline): GTSNPN, SVGIG (reference sequence). CDR3 sequence (DNA): TGTGCCTGGAGTGTCGGGACAGTAAGGGAGACCCAGTACTTC. It translates to CAWSVGTVRETQYF. The entire variable domain, with the rest obtained from reference TRBV30 and TRBJ2-5, is as follows: SQTIHQWPATLVQPVGSPLSLECTVEGTSNPNLYWYRQAAGRGLQLLFYSVGIGQISSEVPQNLSASRPQDRQFILSSKKLLLSDSGFYLCAWSVGTVRETQYFGPGTRLLVL.

This chain connects TRBV11-2 to TRBJ2-1; possibly TRBD2 for D (5 bases). The CDR3 spans 15 residues. Deletions cut 1 base from V and 5 bases from J, with 12 bases between. Per germline, CDR1 SGHAT and CDR2 FQNNGV. The CDR3 loop reads CASSLVWVGDNEQFF. In DNA form, the CDR3 reads TGTGCCAGCAGCTTAGTCTGGGTCGGGGACAATGAGCAGTTCTTC.

The chain combines TRBV5-8 with TRBJ1-1; perhaps TRBD1 as D (6 bases). The CDR3 runs to 18 residues. The V gene's germline CDR1 is SGHTS and CDR2 YDEGEE. The V end lost 0 bases, the J end lost 5 bases, and 23 bases lay between the germline ends. The CDR3 region is CASSLAAYGGGRVTEAFF. CDR3 sequence (DNA): TGTGCCAGCAGCTTGGCGGCGTATGGCGGGGGGCGCGTTACTGAAGCTTTCTTT.

The CDR3 DNA sequence: TGTGCCAGCAGCTTAGTTGGGGTTAGAAACACCATATATTTT. Its protein product is CASSLVGVRNTIYF. The J gene is TRBJ1-3, the V gene TRBV7-2, with D uncertain. Germline V gives CDR1 SGHTA, CDR2 FQGNSA. The CDR3 is made up of 14 amino acids. V lost 1 base to trimming and J lost 5 bases, with 9 bases between them.

This chain uses TRBV3-1 (or the pseudogene TRBV3-2) with TRBJ2-3; D may be TRBD2 (6 bases). V shed 3 bases and J shed 2 bases, with 12 bases lying between them. In germline, CDR1 is LGHDT, CDR2 YNNKEL (reference sequence). This CDR3 has 15 residues. Written as DNA, the CDR3 is TGTGCCAGCAGCCAGTGGGACTTATACACAGATACGCAGTATTTT. Its translation: CASSQWDLYTDTQYF.

V is TRBV7-2 and J is TRBJ2-7; the D gene is possibly TRBD2 (5 bases). The CDR3 contains 14 residues. Germline loops: CDR1 SGHTA, CDR2 FQGNSA. Trimming took 5 bases from V and 5 from J, leaving 16 bases between them. Here the CDR3 DNA reads TGTGCCAGCAGCGTAAGCCGGGGAGTCAACGAGCAGTACTTC. Its translation: CASSVSRGVNEQYF.

The V and J genes are TRBV5-1 and TRBJ1-4; TRBD1 matches 7 bases. The V and J ends lost 3 bases and 7 bases, in that order; junction bases with no gene match: 6. The CDR3 covers 14 residues. Germline V gene sequence: CDR1 SGHRS, CDR2 YFSETQ. The CDR3 protein is CASSSGQAAEKLFF. CDR3 nucleotides: TGCGCCAGCAGCTCCGGACAGGCGGCTGAAAAACTGTTTTTT.

The CDR3 sequence is CASSLLRLEGTQYF. CDR3 DNA: TGTGCCAGCAGCTTATTACGACTAGAAGGGACCCAGTACTTC. The chain has TRBV7-2 and TRBJ2-5; weak D call: TRBD2 (6 bases). Germline assignment: CDR1 SGHTA and CDR2 FQGNSA. The CDR3 length is 14 residues. The germline V and J ends were trimmed by 2 bases and 7 bases, with 14 bases remaining between them.

This chain connects TRBV13 to TRBJ2-7, with 8 bases that match TRBD2. The length of the CDR3 is 14 residues. Germline V gene lookup returns CDR1 PRHDT and CDR2 FYEKMQ (reference sequence). With 1 base clipped from V and 7 bases from J, the junction kept 6 bases outside the gene matches. The CDR3 DNA sequence: TGTGCCAGCAGCTTAGACGGGGGGGCCCTTGAGCAGTACTTC. It specifies CASSLDGGALEQYF. The full variable domain, completed using reference TRBV13 and TRBJ2-7, is AAGVIQSPRHLIKEKRETATLKCYPIPRHDTVYWYQQGPGQDPQFLISFYEKMQSDKGSIPDRFSAQQFSDYHSELNMSSLELGDSALYFCASSLDGGALEQYFGPGTRLTVT.

This clone occurred a few times. This same CDR3 is encoded by further DNA sequences in the sample. The chain links TRBV6-5 to TRBJ1-5; TRBD1 is a possible D gene (5 bases). V was cut by 0 bases and J by 1 base, with 10 bases left in between. Germline lookup yields CDR1 MNHEY and CDR2 SVGAGI. This CDR3 contains 16 residues. The CDR3 here is CASSYSRVGSNQPQHF. In nucleotides, the CDR3 is TGTGCCAGCAGTTACTCCAGGGTCGGCAGCAATCAGCCCCAGCATTTT.

The genes are TRBV7-2 and TRBJ1-1, with D perhaps matching TRBD1 (5 bases). V was pared by 3 bases and J by 4 bases, with 9 bases between. In germline, CDR1 is SGHTA, CDR2 FQGNSA. The CDR3 is 13 residues long. For the CDR3, the DNA is TGTGCCAGCAGCTTGTGGGGGGGCACTGAAGCTTTCTTT. The encoded protein is CASSLWGGTEAFF.

A few counts support this clone. The chain uses TRBV7-2 and TRBJ2-6; tentative D call: TRBD1 (5 bases). The CDR3 spans 19 residues. Germline CDR1 reads SGHTA; CDR2 reads FQGNSA. Trimming shortened V by 5 bases and J by 0 bases, and 20 bases separated the two germline ends. This CDR3 reads CASSPRGAGPNSGANVLTF. In DNA form, the CDR3 reads TGTGCCAGCAGCCCAAGGGGTGCAGGCCCGAACTCTGGGGCCAACGTCCTGACTTTC.

This clone was seen only a few times. J is TRBJ2-7 and V is TRBV5-4; the D is unclear. Trimming stripped 0 bases from V and 10 bases from J, with 14 bases between. This CDR3 contains 13 residues. Germline CDR1 reads SGHNT; CDR2 reads YYREEE (reference sequence). Here the CDR3 reads CASSLVHSPEQYF. The CDR3 nucleotides read TGTGCCAGCAGCTTGGTACACTCCCCGGAACAGTACTTC.

The V gene is TRBV6-5, the J gene TRBJ1-1; D gene ambiguous. From germline, CDR1 is MNHEY and CDR2 SVGAGI. The CDR3 consists of 12 residues. Trimming cost V 11 bases and J 0 bases, with 10 bases left between them. Written as DNA, the CDR3 is TGTGCCGGCGGGCGATTGAACACTGAAGCTTTCTTT. Translation gives CAGGRLNTEAFF.

A few counts support this clone. The J gene is TRBJ2-7, the V gene TRBV9; 9 nucleotides agree with TRBD1. V lost 4 bases and J lost 5; bases outside the gene matches: 7. The germline gives CDR1 SGDLS, CDR2 YYNGEE. The CDR3 extends over 14 amino acids. Here the CDR3 DNA reads TGTGCCAGCAGCTCCCGGGACAGGGCGGACGAGCAGTACTTC. It codes for CASSSRDRADEQYF.

The V gene is TRBV9, the J gene TRBJ2-5; 12 positions agree with TRBD2. The germline gives CDR1 SGDLS, CDR2 YYNGEE. V was pared by 3 bases and J by 5 bases, with 8 bases of the junction left unmatched. This CDR3 spans 16 amino acids. The chain's CDR3 is CASSALAGGPRETQYF. CDR3 nucleotides: TGTGCCAGCAGCGCCCTAGCGGGGGGGCCGAGGGAGACCCAGTACTTC.